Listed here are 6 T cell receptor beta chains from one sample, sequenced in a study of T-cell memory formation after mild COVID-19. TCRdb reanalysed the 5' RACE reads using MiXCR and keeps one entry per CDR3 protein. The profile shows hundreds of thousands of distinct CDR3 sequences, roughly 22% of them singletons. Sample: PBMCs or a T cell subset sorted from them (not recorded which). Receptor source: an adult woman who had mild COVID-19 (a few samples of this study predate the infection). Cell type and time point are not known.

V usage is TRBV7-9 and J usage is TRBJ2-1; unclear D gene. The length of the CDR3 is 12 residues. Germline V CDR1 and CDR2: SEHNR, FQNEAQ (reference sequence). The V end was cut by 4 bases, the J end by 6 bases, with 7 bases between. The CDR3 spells CASSSRFNEQFF. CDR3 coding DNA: TGTGCCAGCAGCTCTCGTTTCAATGAGCAGTTCTTC.

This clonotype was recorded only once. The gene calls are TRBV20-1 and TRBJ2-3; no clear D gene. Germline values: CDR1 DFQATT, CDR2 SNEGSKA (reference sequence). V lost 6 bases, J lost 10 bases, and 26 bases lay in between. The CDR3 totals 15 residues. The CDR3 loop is CSALDGFPQRYAQYF. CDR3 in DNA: TGCAGTGCACTCGACGGGTTTCCCCAAAGATACGCGCAGTATTTT.

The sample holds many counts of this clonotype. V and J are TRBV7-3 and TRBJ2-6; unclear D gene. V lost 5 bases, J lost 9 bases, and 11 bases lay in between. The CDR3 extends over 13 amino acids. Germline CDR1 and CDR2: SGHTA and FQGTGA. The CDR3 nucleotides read TGTGCCAGCAGCCCCGGACGGAACAACGTCCTGACTTTC. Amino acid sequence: CASSPGRNNVLTF.

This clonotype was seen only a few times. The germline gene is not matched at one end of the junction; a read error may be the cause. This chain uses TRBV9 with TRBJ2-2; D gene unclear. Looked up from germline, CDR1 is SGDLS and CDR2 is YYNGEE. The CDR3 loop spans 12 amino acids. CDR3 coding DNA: TGTGCCAGCAGCGTAGATCTTTCGCCGGTGGTTTTT. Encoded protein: CASSVDLSPVVF.

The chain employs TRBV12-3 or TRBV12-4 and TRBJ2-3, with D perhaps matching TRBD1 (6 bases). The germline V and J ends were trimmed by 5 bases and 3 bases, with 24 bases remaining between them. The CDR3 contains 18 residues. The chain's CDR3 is CASSQTAVQGFRTDTQYF. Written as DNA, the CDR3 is TGTGCCAGCAGTCAAACAGCCGTACAGGGATTTAGGACAGATACGCAGTATTTT.

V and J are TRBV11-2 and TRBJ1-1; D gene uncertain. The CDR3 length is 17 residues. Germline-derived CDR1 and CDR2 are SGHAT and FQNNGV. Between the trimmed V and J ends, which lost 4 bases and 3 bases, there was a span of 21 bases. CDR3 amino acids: CASSSRVRPRMDTEAFF. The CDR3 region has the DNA TGTGCCAGCAGCTCTAGGGTCAGGCCGAGGATGGACACTGAAGCTTTCTTT.